Described below is a single T cell receptor beta chain sequence and its context. Its cognate antigen is unknown. The data derive from a study of T cell responses to AZD1222 COVID-19 vaccine. Study-level findings and limits: Rises in breadth and depth of Spike-specific TCRs came after two AZD1222 doses.

Repertoires were generated with immunoSEQ multiplex PCR, while TCRdb's copy carries only in-frame clones and drops some. Of 150,000 to 200,000 clones in the sample, roughly 92% are singletons; the top ten hold over 1.5%. Sequencing used peripheral blood, obtained on day 0 of AZD1222 vaccination. This clonotype was sampled from an adult in good health.

CDR3: CATSDSPAGYEQYF. DNA of the CDR3: TGTGCCACCAGTGACTCCCCGGCCGGCTACGAGCAGTACTTC. The chain is built from TRBV24-1 and TRBJ2-7; D not resolved. Germline lookup yields CDR1 KGHDR and CDR2 SFDVKD. V was trimmed by 4 bases and J by 3 bases, leaving 12 bases between them. This CDR3 contains 14 residues.